Listed below are T cell receptor beta chains from one sample, sequenced in a study of CD8 T cells in Susac syndrome. TCRdb recomputed calls from the immunoSEQ multiplex PCR reads with MiXCR, one row per CDR3 protein. Of around 110,000 distinct CDR3 sequences listed, about 94% were seen once; the top ten hold 0.25% to 0.3%. The sequencing sample was made of CD8+ T cells from PBMCs. These receptor sequences come from a human donor with Susac syndrome. Both conserved end residues are part of each CDR3. Each record gives: CDR3 DNA, CDR3 protein, D gene, J gene, clone size, V gene, CDR3 length. D genes are given only for firm matches. Size tells how often a clone was seen (once, few, many) or the class of an expanded clone, and some rows leave it out.

TGCAGCCCCTTCTCCGGGACAGGGGATAACTATGGCTACACCTTC	CSPFSGTGDNYGYTF	TRBD1	TRBJ1-2	.	TRBV20-1	15
TGCAGTGCTAGAGATCGAGGAGGGAGCTATAATTCACCCCTCCACTTT	CSARDRGGSYNSPLHF	.	TRBJ1-6	.	TRBV20-1	16
TGTGCCAGCAGCGTAGAAGGCACCTACTACGAGCAGTACTTC	CASSVEGTYYEQYF	.	TRBJ2-7	few	TRBV9	14
TGTGCCAGCAGTGAACCTGCGACAGATGGGAATCAGCCCCAGCATTTT	CASSEPATDGNQPQHF	.	TRBJ1-5	.	TRBV2	16
TGTGCCAGCAGCCAAGAAGAAGGGGATACAGGGGAAGAGACCCAGTACTTC	CASSQEEGDTGEETQYF	TRBD1	TRBJ2-5	.	TRBV3-1	17
TGTGCCAGCAGTTACTCTCAGGGTCCGGGGACCCAGTACTTC	CASSYSQGPGTQYF	.	TRBJ2-5	.	TRBV6-5	14
TGTGCCAGCAGCCAGGGGACTCCCTCCTACGAGCAGTACTTC	CASSQGTPSYEQYF	.	TRBJ2-7	.	TRBV4-2	14
TGCGCCAGCAGCCAAGATAGCACAGGAGGTGGCTACGAGCAGTACTTC	CASSQDSTGGGYEQYF	.	TRBJ2-7	.	TRBV4-3	16
TGCAGCGTGTGGATTGGGGGCGCAGGGGATGAGACCCAGTACTTC	CSVWIGGAGDETQYF	.	TRBJ2-5	.	TRBV29-1	15
TGTGCCAGCTCCGGGGGACTCACAGATACGCAGTATTTT	CASSGGLTDTQYF	.	TRBJ2-3	.	TRBV14	13
TGTGCCAGCAGTTTAAGGGGGCCCAGCTCCTACGAGCAGTACTTC	CASSLRGPSSYEQYF	TRBD1	TRBJ2-7	.	TRBV27	15
TGTGCCAGCAGGGTAGCGGGGGGGCCTTCAAATGAGCAGTTCTTC	CASRVAGGPSNEQFF	TRBD2	TRBJ2-1	.	TRBV13	15
TGTGCCAGTAGTATACTAGCGGGGGGGCATGGTGAGCAGTTCTTC	CASSILAGGHGEQFF	TRBD2	TRBJ2-1	.	TRBV19	15
TGTGCCAGCAGCGTAAGTCACAGCAATGAGCAGTTCTTC	CASSVSHSNEQFF	.	TRBJ2-1	.	TRBV9	13
TGTGCCACCAGCAGTCACCCGGGGATCGGAGATACGCAGTATTTT	CATSSHPGIGDTQYF	.	TRBJ2-3	.	TRBV15	15
TGTGCCAGCAGAGGGGACCGGGCTGAAGCTTTCTTT	CASRGDRAEAFF	.	TRBJ1-1	.	TRBV6-5	12
TGTGCCAGTAGTCCATCGGGACTCGGCTACGAGCAGTACTTC	CASSPSGLGYEQYF	.	TRBJ2-7	.	TRBV19	14
TGTGCCAGCATCGGGTGGACAGATACGCAGTATTTT	CASIGWTDTQYF	.	TRBJ2-3	.	TRBV7-9	12
TGCGCCAGCACTCGCACACAGACCGGGACTTCCGGTGGCTACACCTTC	CASTRTQTGTSGGYTF	.	TRBJ1-2	.	TRBV10-2	16
TGTGCCAGCAGCGACACCGGGACAGACACAGATACGCAGTATTTT	CASSDTGTDTDTQYF	TRBD1	TRBJ2-3	.	TRBV7-9	15
TGTGCCAGCAGTGAACTCTCTAACTCCGAGGGGGCGAACTATGGCTACACCTTC	CASSELSNSEGANYGYTF	TRBD1	TRBJ1-2	.	TRBV25-1	18
TGTGCCAGCAGTGAAATGACAGGAATGAACACTGAAGCTTTCTTT	CASSEMTGMNTEAFF	.	TRBJ1-1	.	TRBV25-1	15
TGTGCCAGCAGCCGAGGGACAGGGGGAGGGCCTAGCAATCAGCCCCAGCATTTT	CASSRGTGGGPSNQPQHF	TRBD1	TRBJ1-5	.	TRBV9	18
TGCGCCAGCAGCCAAGGCGTCGGAGCTTTCTTT	CASSQGVGAFF	.	TRBJ1-1	.	TRBV4-3	11
TGCAGCGTATCCGGGACAGGGCAAATAGATACGCAGTATTTT	CSVSGTGQIDTQYF	TRBD1	TRBJ2-3	.	TRBV29-1	14
TGTGCCAGCAGCGTGAGGGGAGGGACAGAGACCCAGTACTTC	CASSVRGGTETQYF	TRBD2	TRBJ2-5	.	TRBV9	14
TGTGCCAGCAGTCCGGGGTCGGAGTTAGGAGTGACGAACCCCCACTTT	CASSPGSELGVTNPHF	.	TRBJ1-6	.	TRBV27	16
TGTGCCAGCAGTGGGGGACAGGAGCAGTTCTTC	CASSGGQEQFF	TRBD1	TRBJ2-1	.	TRBV12-3/TRBV12-4	11
TGTGCCAGCTCATCGCGGGACAGTTACGAGCAGTACTTC	CASSSRDSYEQYF	.	TRBJ2-7	few	TRBV18	13
TGCAGTGCTAGAGATCGGCAGGGTGATCAGCCCCAGCATTTT	CSARDRQGDQPQHF	.	TRBJ1-5	few	TRBV20-1	14
TGCAGCGTTGACGGTCTGACGGACCAAGAGACCCAGTACTTC	CSVDGLTDQETQYF	.	TRBJ2-5	.	TRBV29-1	14
TGCAGCGTTGAAGAAGTCTTTTTTAGGCGGGGTATAAGCAACAATGAGCAGTTCTTC	CSVEEVFFRRGISNNEQFF	.	TRBJ2-1	.	TRBV29-1	19
TGTGCCAGCAGTCCTCAACAGGGATTAAGCAATCAGCCCCAGCATTTT	CASSPQQGLSNQPQHF	.	TRBJ1-5	.	TRBV27	16
TGTGCCAGCAGCCAGGAAGGGACAGGCGCCCGCTCCTACGAGCAGTACTTC	CASSQEGTGARSYEQYF	TRBD1	TRBJ2-7	.	TRBV3-1	17
TGTGCCAGCAGCTTGGTCGGCGTAGAAGCTTTCTTT	CASSLVGVEAFF	.	TRBJ1-1	.	TRBV5-4	12
TGTGCCAGCAGTGAGATGGACGGGTCCTACAATGAGCAGTTCTTC	CASSEMDGSYNEQFF	.	TRBJ2-1	.	TRBV2	15
TGTGCCAGCAGCCAAAGGACGGGCGATGAAGCTTTCTTT	CASSQRTGDEAFF	.	TRBJ1-1	.	TRBV3-1	13
TGTGCCAGCACCCGAACCGGGACAGACTCTACGCCAATCTACGAGCAGTACTTC	CASTRTGTDSTPIYEQYF	TRBD1	TRBJ2-7	.	TRBV25-1	18
TGTGCCAGCAGCCCGACCCTGGGACAGTCTAATGAAAAACTGTTTTTT	CASSPTLGQSNEKLFF	TRBD1	TRBJ1-4	.	TRBV9	16
TGTGCCAGCAGTCACAGGACAGATACGCAGTATTTT	CASSHRTDTQYF	.	TRBJ2-3	.	TRBV3-1	12